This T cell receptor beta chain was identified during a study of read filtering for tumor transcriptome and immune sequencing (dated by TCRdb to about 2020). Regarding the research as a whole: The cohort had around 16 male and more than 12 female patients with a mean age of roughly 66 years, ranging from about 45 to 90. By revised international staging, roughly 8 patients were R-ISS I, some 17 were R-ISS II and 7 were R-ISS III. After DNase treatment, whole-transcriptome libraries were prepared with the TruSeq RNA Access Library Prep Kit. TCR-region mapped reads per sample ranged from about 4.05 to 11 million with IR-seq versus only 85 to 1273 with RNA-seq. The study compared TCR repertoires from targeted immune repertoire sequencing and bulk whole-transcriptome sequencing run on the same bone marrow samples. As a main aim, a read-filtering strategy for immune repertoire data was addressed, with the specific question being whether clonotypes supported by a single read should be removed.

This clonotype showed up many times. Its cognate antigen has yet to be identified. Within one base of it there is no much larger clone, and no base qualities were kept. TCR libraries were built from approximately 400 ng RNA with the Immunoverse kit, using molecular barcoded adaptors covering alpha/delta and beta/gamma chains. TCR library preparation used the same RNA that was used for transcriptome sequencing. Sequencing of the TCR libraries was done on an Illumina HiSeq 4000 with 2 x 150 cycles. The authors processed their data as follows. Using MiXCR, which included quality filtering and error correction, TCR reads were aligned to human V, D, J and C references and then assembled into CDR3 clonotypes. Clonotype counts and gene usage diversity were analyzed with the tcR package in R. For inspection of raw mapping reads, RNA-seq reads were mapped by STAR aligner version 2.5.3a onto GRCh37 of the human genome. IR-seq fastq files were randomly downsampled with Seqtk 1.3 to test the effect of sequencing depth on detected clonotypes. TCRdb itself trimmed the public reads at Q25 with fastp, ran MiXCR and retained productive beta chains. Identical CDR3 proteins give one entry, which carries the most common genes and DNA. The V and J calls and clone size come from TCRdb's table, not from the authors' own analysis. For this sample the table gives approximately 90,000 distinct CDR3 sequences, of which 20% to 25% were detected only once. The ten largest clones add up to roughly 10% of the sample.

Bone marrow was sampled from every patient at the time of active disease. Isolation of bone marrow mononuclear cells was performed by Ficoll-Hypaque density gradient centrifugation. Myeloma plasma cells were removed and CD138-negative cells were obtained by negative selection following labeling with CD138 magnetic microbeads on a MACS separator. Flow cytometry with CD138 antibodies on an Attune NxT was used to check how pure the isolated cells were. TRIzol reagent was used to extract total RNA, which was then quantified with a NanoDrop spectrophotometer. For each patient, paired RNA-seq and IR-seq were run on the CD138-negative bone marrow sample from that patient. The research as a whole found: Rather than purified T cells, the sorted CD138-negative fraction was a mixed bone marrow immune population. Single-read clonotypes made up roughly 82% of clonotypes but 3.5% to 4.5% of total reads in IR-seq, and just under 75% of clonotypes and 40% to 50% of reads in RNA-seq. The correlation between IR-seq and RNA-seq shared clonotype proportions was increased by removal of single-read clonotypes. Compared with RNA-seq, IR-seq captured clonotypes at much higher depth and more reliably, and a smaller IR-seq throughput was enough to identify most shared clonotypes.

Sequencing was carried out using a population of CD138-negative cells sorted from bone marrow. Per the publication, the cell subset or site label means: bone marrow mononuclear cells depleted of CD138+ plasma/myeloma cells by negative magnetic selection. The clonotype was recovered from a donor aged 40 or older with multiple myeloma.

This receptor has the CDR3 CASSRIRRLAGVYNEQFF. The DNA sequence follows: TGTGCCAGCAGCCGGATCCGACGGCTAGCGGGGGTTTACAATGAGCAGTTCTTC. The V and J genes are TRBV14 and TRBJ2-1; TRBD2 fits 10 bases in the junction. The CDR3 numbers 18 residues from cysteine through phenylalanine. CDR3 DNA only is kept here, 54 bases in frame from base 1. V and J are trimmed by 4 bases and 4 bases, and the gene matches miss 13 bases of the junction. The CDR1 and CDR2 encoded by the germline V gene are SGHDN and FVKESK.